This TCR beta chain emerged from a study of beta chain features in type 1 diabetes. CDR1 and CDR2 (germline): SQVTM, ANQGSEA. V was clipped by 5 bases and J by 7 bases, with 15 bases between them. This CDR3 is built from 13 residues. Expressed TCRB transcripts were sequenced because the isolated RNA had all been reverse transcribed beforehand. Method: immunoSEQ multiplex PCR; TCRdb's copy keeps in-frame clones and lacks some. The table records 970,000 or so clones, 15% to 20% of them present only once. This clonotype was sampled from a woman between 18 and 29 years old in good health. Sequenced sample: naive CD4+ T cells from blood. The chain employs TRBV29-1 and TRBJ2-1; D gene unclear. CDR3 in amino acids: CSVLRFTRNEQFF. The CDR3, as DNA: TGCAGCGTTCTTCGTTTCACGAGAAATGAGCAGTTCTTC.